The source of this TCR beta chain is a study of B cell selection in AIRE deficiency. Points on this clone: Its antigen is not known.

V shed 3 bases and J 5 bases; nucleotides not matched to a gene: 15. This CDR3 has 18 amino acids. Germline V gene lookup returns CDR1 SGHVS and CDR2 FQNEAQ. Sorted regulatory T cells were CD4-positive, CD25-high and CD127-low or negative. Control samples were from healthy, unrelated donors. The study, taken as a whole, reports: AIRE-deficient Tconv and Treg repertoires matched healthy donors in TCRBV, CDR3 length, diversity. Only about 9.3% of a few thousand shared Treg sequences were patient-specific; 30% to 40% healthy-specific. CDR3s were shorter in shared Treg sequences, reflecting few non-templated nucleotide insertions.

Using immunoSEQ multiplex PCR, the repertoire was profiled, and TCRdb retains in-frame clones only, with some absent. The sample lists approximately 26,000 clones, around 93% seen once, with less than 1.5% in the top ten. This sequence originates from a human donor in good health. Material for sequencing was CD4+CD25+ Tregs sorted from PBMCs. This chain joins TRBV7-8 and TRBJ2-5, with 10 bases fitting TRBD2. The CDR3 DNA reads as TGTGCCAGCAGCTTGAGGCATCCTAGCGGGGGCCCTCAGGAGACCCAGTACTTC. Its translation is CASSLRHPSGGPQETQYF.